The clone carrying this T cell receptor (beta chain) was seen repeatedly, ten times or more. As yet, its antigen is unknown. In germline, CDR1 is DFQATT, CDR2 SNEGSKA (reference sequence). Germline trimming cut 2 bases from V and 4 bases from J; bases unmatched to any gene: 9. The CDR3 length is 16 residues. The sample originates from a study of T cells in Graves' hyperthyroidism and ophthalmopathy. The study, taken as a whole, reports: Expanded thyroid clonotypes (above 0.001) were mostly also found in blood.

PBMCs were derived from around 10 ml fresh peripheral blood. Template material for amplifying TCR beta CDR3 regions consisted of RNA transcripts. Using the HTBI primer set, a first-round RT-PCR was run on the TCR CDR3. TCRdb recomputed calls from the multiplex PCR reads with MiXCR, one row per CDR3 protein. This repertoire shows 500,000 to 600,000 distinct CDR3 sequences, 15% to 20% found once; its top ten account for 15% to 20%. This chain links TRBV20-1 with TRBJ2-1; 9 bases fit TRBD2. What was sequenced was blood. This receptor was taken from a woman aged 18-35 years with Graves' hyperthyroidism. In DNA, the CDR3 is TGCAGTGCTAGAAAGGCGGGAGGGTTGGGATACAATGAGCAGTTCTTC. Translated: CSARKAGGLGYNEQFF.